The T cell receptor (beta chain) described here comes from a study of blood T cell repertoires in COVID-19. As for the study in general: Sources were T cells, B-cell-depleted T cells, or PBMCs; the material itself was cDNA or gDNA.

Here immunoSEQ multiplex PCR was the method, and the copy in TCRdb shows in-frame clones only, minus some. The sample carries tens of thousands of clones, about 80% recorded once. There are 13 residues in the CDR3. Trimming cost V 6 bases and J 10 bases; bases outside gene matches: 9. This chain joins TRBV12-3 or TRBV12-4 and TRBJ1-1, with TRBD1 identical over 9 bases. Sequenced input: peripheral blood. This clonotype was obtained from a man older than 75 with COVID-19, enrolled during active disease. The CDR3 coding sequence is TGTGCCAGCAGCCACAACAGGGGGCAGGGAGCTTTCTTT. It specifies CASSHNRGQGAFF.